The sequence of this TCR beta chain was determined in a study of blood T cell repertoires in COVID-19. Whole-study context: Specimens from acute and convalescent COVID-19 originated in the United States, Italy and Spain. From T cells, B-cell-depleted T cells, or PBMCs came the material, which was cDNA or gDNA.

V was trimmed by 4 bases and J by 0 bases, leaving 6 bases between them. The CDR3 covers 14 residues. The V gene's germline CDR1 is MDHEN and CDR2 SYDVKM. In the authors' methods: Estimation of nucleated cell counts was performed using reference gene primer amplification. Clones were read by immunoSEQ multiplex PCR, and TCRdb kept only the in-frame ones, dropping some. V, J and clone size are taken as reported in that table, and D and trimming were inferred from the DNA itself. In the table there are 110,000 or so clones, roughly 80% of which are singletons. The chain carries TRBV28 and TRBJ1-4; no clear D. This receptor was taken from a man aged 50 to 59 with acute or convalescent COVID-19. The sample was peripheral blood. CDR3 region: CASSSASTNEKLFF. CDR3 nucleotides: TGTGCCAGCAGTTCTGCGTCAACTAATGAAAAACTGTTTTTT.